The next 10 T cell receptor beta chains were all read from a single sample in a study of blood T cell repertoires in COVID-19. Clones were read by immunoSEQ multiplex PCR, and TCRdb kept only the in-frame ones, dropping some. Of over 150,000 clones in the sample, about 86% were seen once. The sample comprised peripheral blood. These receptors came from a man between 50 and 59 years old with active or convalescent COVID-19.

V gene TRBV13 combines with J gene TRBJ1-4, with D uncertain. Trimming left V 4 bases short and J 15 bases short, with 36 bases between. CDR1 PRHDT and CDR2 FYEKMQ come from the germline V gene (reference sequence). The length of the CDR3 is 19 residues. The CDR3 nucleotides are TGTGCCAGCAGCTCACCTTCGGAGGGCAACACTAGGGAGGGTAAGATGGTGTTTTTT. Protein sequence: CASSSPSEGNTREGKMVFF. The whole variable domain, remainder taken from reference TRBV13 and TRBJ1-4, is AAGVIQSPRHLIKEKRETATLKCYPIPRHDTVYWYQQGPGQDPQFLISFYEKMQSDKGSIPDRFSAQQFSDYHSELNMSSLELGDSALYFCASSSPSEGNTREGKMVFFGSGTQLSVL.

This clone was detected a few times. The J gene is TRBJ2-3, the V gene TRBV9; maybe TRBD2 (6 bases). The germline gives CDR1 SGDLS, CDR2 YYNGEE. V was trimmed by 0 bases and J by 1 base, leaving 12 bases between them. This CDR3 has 16 residues. The CDR3 protein is CASSVGGAGRTDTQYF. CDR3 sequence (DNA): TGTGCCAGCAGCGTAGGAGGGGCGGGACGCACAGATACGCAGTATTTT.

The chain combines TRBV6-2 or TRBV6-3 with TRBJ2-2; D unresolved. CDR1 MNHEY and CDR2 SVGEGT come from the germline V gene. This CDR3 spans 13 amino acids. With 6 bases removed from V and 5 bases from J, the gap between germline ends came to 10 bases. CDR3 DNA sequence: TGTGCCAGCAGCCGAAGTAGTACCGGGGAGCTGTTTTTT. Its protein product is CASSRSSTGELFF.

V and J are TRBV19 and TRBJ1-4; 10 bases fit TRBD1. The V gene's germline CDR1 is LNHDA and CDR2 SQIVND (reference sequence). The junction had 6 bases not matched to a gene; V was cut back by 8 bases and J by 0 bases. This CDR3 comprises 16 residues. CDR3 sequence (DNA): TGTGCCAGTCAGTCCGGGACAGGGGCAACTAATGAAAAACTGTTTTTT. It yields the protein CASQSGTGATNEKLFF.

The rearrangement uses TRBV7-8 and TRBJ1-1, with D uncertain. Germline CDR1 and CDR2: SGHVS and FQNEAQ. The V end was cut by 4 bases, the J end by 1 base, with 7 bases between. The CDR3 runs 13 residues. This CDR3 is CASSYDKNTEAFF. The CDR3 DNA follows: TGTGCCAGCAGCTACGACAAGAACACTGAAGCTTTCTTT.

J is TRBJ2-3 and V is TRBV6-5, with a tentative D call TRBD2 (5 bases). The V end lost 5 bases, the J end lost 1 base, and 10 bases lay between the germline ends. The germline gives CDR1 MNHEY, CDR2 SVGAGI. This CDR3 region has 14 residues. CDR3 region: CASSRTPGTDTQYF. Written as DNA, the CDR3 is TGTGCCAGCAGTCGGACTCCCGGCACAGATACGCAGTATTTT.

This clone was seen only once. The chain uses TRBV21-1 and TRBJ2-7; the DNA was not compared with TRBD1, the D call given in the table. TRBV21-1 is given as a pseudogene. The CDR3 consists of 13 residues. This CDR3 is CASLNWPPYEQYF. In nucleotides, the CDR3 is TGTGCCAGCCTGAATTGGCCCCCCTACGAGCAGTACTTC.

The chain joins TRBV11-2 to TRBJ1-2, with a possible D match to TRBD1 (5 bases). The V and J ends lost 1 base and 2 bases respectively, with 8 bases between them. The CDR3 spans 14 residues. Germline V gene data show CDR1 as SGHAT and CDR2 as FQNNGV. The CDR3 DNA follows: TGTGCCAGCAGCTTAGGGGCAGGGAACTATGGCTACACCTTC. Its protein is CASSLGAGNYGYTF.

The V gene is TRBV2, the J gene TRBJ1-1; 10 bases agree with TRBD1. This CDR3 has 14 residues. Germline V gene lookup returns CDR1 SNHLY and CDR2 FYNNEI. CDR3 in DNA: TGTGCGTCCTCCCGGGACAGGGGATACACTGAAGCTTTCTTT. This sequence encodes CASSRDRGYTEAFF.

The chain links TRBV5-1 to TRBJ2-5; TRBD2 agrees at 10 bases. CDR1 SGHRS and CDR2 YFSETQ come from the germline V gene. V shed 1 base, J shed 5 bases, and the junction held 5 bases outside the gene matches. The CDR3 is 15 residues long. The CDR3 is CASSLTSGIRETQYF. The DNA for the CDR3 is TGCGCCAGCAGCTTGACTAGCGGGATTAGGGAGACCCAGTACTTC. The full variable domain, in which reference TRBV5-1 and TRBJ2-5 provide the parts outside the CDR3, is KAGVTQTPRYLIKTRGQQVTLSCSPISGHRSVSWYQQTPGQGLQFLFEYFSETQRNKGNFPGRFSGRQFSNSRSEMNVSTLELGDSALYLCASSLTSGIRETQYFGPGTRLLVL.